These 21 T cell receptor beta chains share one sample of origin, sequenced in a study of PD-1 blockade in mismatch repair-deficient tumors. Method: immunoSEQ multiplex PCR; TCRdb's copy keeps in-frame clones and lacks some. The table includes 60,000 to 70,000 clones, around 88% detected once. Specimen: peripheral blood, collected 52 weeks after starting pembrolizumab. The receptors originated from an adult with mismatch repair-deficient cancer.

This chain connects TRBV4-3 to TRBJ2-5; possible D gene TRBD2, 5 bases. The germline gives CDR1 LGHNA, CDR2 YSLEER. The CDR3 contains 16 residues. Trimming cost V 0 bases and J 2 bases, with 13 bases left between them. The CDR3 sequence is CASSQDPRAEQETQYF. The CDR3 DNA is TGCGCCAGCAGCCAAGATCCGCGGGCGGAACAAGAGACCCAGTACTTC.

The table lists this clone with a count of one. This chain connects TRBV6-5 to TRBJ1-2; tentative D call: TRBD1 (5 bases). V lost 7 bases and J 5 bases, leaving 17 bases between the germline ends. The CDR3 is 14 amino acids. Germline V gene sequence: CDR1 MNHEY, CDR2 SVGAGI. The CDR3 here is CASKGPLSGYGYTF. The CDR3 DNA is TGTGCCAGCAAGGGACCGCTTTCAGGGTATGGCTACACCTTC.

This chain links TRBV6-5 with TRBJ2-2; the match to TRBD2 covers 8 bases. V lost 4 bases, J lost 6 bases, and 4 bases stayed unmatched. Looked up from germline, CDR1 is MNHEY and CDR2 is SVGAGI. The CDR3 has 14 amino acids. The CDR3, as DNA: TGTGCCAGCAGTTCTCGGGGGGGGGCCGGGGAGCTGTTTTTT. It encodes CASSSRGGAGELFF.

This clone was picked up a small number of times. The chain recombines TRBV19 with TRBJ1-5; D is uncertain. Germline V gene sequence: CDR1 LNHDA, CDR2 SQIVND (reference sequence). The CDR3 loop spans 15 amino acids. Trimming took 3 bases from V and 7 from J, leaving 16 bases between them. CDR3 DNA: TGTGCCAGTAGTATCGGTGGACGGATATACCAGCCCCAGCATTTT. Its protein product is CASSIGGRIYQPQHF.

The gene calls are TRBV4-1 and TRBJ1-4; the D gene is possibly TRBD1 (6 bases). Deletions cut 1 base from V and 6 bases from J, with 15 bases between. The CDR3 runs to 16 residues. Germline loops: CDR1 MGHRA, CDR2 YSYEKL. The CDR3: CASSQVPGGPDEKLFF. The CDR3 DNA follows: TGCGCCAGCAGCCAAGTTCCGGGGGGGCCAGATGAAAAACTGTTTTTT.

The chain combines TRBV14 with TRBJ2-2; D gene ambiguous. V was clipped by 1 base and J by 8 bases, with 14 bases between them. This CDR3 is 15 amino acids long. CDR1 SGHDN and CDR2 FVKESK come from the germline V gene. The CDR3 reads CASSQGRLPRGELFF. Written as DNA, the CDR3 is TGTGCCAGCAGCCAAGGGCGGCTTCCCCGAGGGGAGCTGTTTTTT.

The V and J genes are TRBV7-2 and TRBJ2-5, with TRBD1 as a possible D gene (6 bases). CDR1 SGHTA and CDR2 FQGNSA come from the germline V gene. V lost 1 base, J lost 3 bases, and 12 bases lay in between. The CDR3 is 15 residues long. DNA for the CDR3: TGTGCCAGCAGCTTAGTTTGGACAGAGAAAGAGACCCAGTACTTC. Translating gives CASSLVWTEKETQYF.

About this clone itself: Other DNA sequences in this sample translate to the same CDR3. The rearrangement uses TRBV27 and TRBJ2-1; 11 bases line up with TRBD2. J lost 4 bases, V lost 4 bases, and 3 bases had no gene match. There are 15 residues in the CDR3. From germline, CDR1 is MNHEY and CDR2 SMNVEV (reference sequence). This chain's CDR3 is CASSSGTSGYNEQFF. The DNA of the CDR3 is TGTGCCAGCAGTTCCGGGACTAGCGGATACAATGAGCAGTTCTTC.

This chain uses TRBV6-5 with TRBJ1-3; D is ambiguous. Germline V gene lookup returns CDR1 MNHEY and CDR2 SVGAGI. This CDR3 is built from 13 residues. V was clipped by 9 bases and J by 0 bases, with 9 bases between them. The CDR3 coding sequence is TGTGCCAGTCGAGGGAGCTCTGGAAACACCATATATTTT. Translating gives CASRGSSGNTIYF.

The chain carries TRBV6-5 and TRBJ1-2; 9 nucleotides align to TRBD1. CDR3 length: 13 amino acids. With 6 bases clipped from V and 8 bases from J, the junction kept 7 bases outside the gene matches. Germline V gene lookup returns CDR1 MNHEY and CDR2 SVGAGI. This CDR3 is CASRPETGGGYTF. The CDR3 nucleotides read TGTGCCAGCAGACCCGAGACAGGGGGAGGCTACACCTTC.

V is TRBV29-1 and J is TRBJ2-7; D gene uncertain. Germline lookup yields CDR1 SQVTM and CDR2 ANQGSEA. V lost 4 bases and J 1 base, leaving 8 bases between the germline ends. The CDR3 covers 12 residues. The CDR3 sequence is CSVVAGSYEQYF. CDR3 bases: TGCAGCGTTGTTGCCGGATCCTACGAGCAGTACTTC.

The gene calls are TRBV28 and TRBJ1-1; D unresolved. CDR3 length: 18 amino acids. Germline loops: CDR1 MDHEN, CDR2 SYDVKM. The V gene lost 6 bases and the J gene lost 4 bases, with 27 bases spanning the gap. This CDR3 reads CASRSLGPIWAIATEAFF. The CDR3 bases are TGTGCCAGCAGATCATTAGGGCCGATTTGGGCGATTGCCACTGAAGCTTTCTTT.

This clone was seen a handful of times. This chain links TRBV5-6 with TRBJ2-7, with 8 positions matching TRBD2. Trimming took 4 bases from V and 3 from J; bases not matched to a gene: 6. Looked up from germline, CDR1 is SGHDT and CDR2 is YYEEEE. The CDR3 is 14 amino acids. The chain's CDR3 is CASSLSGTSYEQYF. The DNA for the CDR3 is TGTGCCAGCAGCCTTTCCGGGACTAGCTACGAGCAGTACTTC. Complete variable domain (other parts from reference TRBV5-6 and TRBJ2-7): DAGVTQSPTHLIKTRGQQVTLRCSPKSGHDTVSWYQQALGQGPQFIFQYYEEEERQRGNFPDRFSGHQFPNYSSELNVNALLLGDSALYLCASSLSGTSYEQYFGPGTRLTVT.

The chain combines TRBV5-1 with TRBJ2-7; 9 bases line up with TRBD1. Germline values: CDR1 SGHRS, CDR2 YFSETQ. After removal of 5 bases from V and 3 bases from J, the junction contained 9 bases not matched to a gene. The CDR3 has 15 residues. CDR3 loop: CASRAEGTGSYEQYF. DNA for the CDR3: TGCGCCAGCAGGGCGGAGGGGACAGGGAGCTACGAGCAGTACTTC.

V usage is TRBV5-1 and J usage is TRBJ2-1; 9 bases map to TRBD2. This CDR3 region has 13 residues. J was trimmed by 6 bases and V by 2 bases; bases with no gene match: 0. Germline CDR1 is SGHRS and CDR2 is YFSETQ. The CDR3 spells CASSLLAGNEQFF. CDR3 DNA: TGCGCCAGCAGCTTACTAGCGGGCAATGAGCAGTTCTTC.

The chain couples TRBV18 to TRBJ2-7; 10 bases line up with TRBD1. Losses at the gene ends were 5 bases for V and 4 bases for J; bases not matched to a gene: 8. The CDR3 length is 15 residues. Germline loops: CDR1 KGHSH, CDR2 LQKENI. The CDR3 region is CASSSGQGLRYEQYF. CDR3 coding DNA: TGTGCCAGCTCATCGGGACAGGGGTTAAGGTACGAGCAGTACTTC.

This clone has just one count. This chain links TRBV11-2 with TRBJ2-5; TRBD1 aligns across 11 bases. Germline-derived CDR1 and CDR2 are SGHAT and FQNNGV. With V trimmed by 1 base and J by 7 bases, 5 bases remained unmatched. The CDR3 spans 15 residues. CDR3 in amino acids: CASSLVRDRGSTQYF. CDR3 DNA sequence: TGTGCCAGCAGCTTAGTCCGGGACAGGGGGTCGACCCAGTACTTC.

J is TRBJ1-1 and V is TRBV11-2; weak D call: TRBD1 (5 bases). Germline V lookup: CDR1 SGHAT, CDR2 FQNNGV. Trimming removed 5 bases from V and 4 bases from J, with 14 bases in between. The CDR3 has 14 residues. This chain's CDR3 is CASSRGVAGTEAFF. The CDR3 coding sequence is TGTGCCAGCAGCCGGGGGGTAGCAGGCACTGAAGCTTTCTTT.

The rearrangement joins TRBV27 to TRBJ2-2, with 10 positions matching TRBD2. This CDR3 has 17 residues. V was pared by 3 bases and J by 4 bases, with 8 bases of the junction left unmatched. CDR1 and CDR2 from the germline V gene are MNHEY and SMNVEV (reference sequence). The CDR3 sequence is CASSFRLAGAFTGELFF. The CDR3 coding sequence is TGTGCCAGCAGTTTTCGGCTAGCGGGAGCGTTCACCGGGGAGCTGTTTTTT.

This clone has a handful of counts. The chain recombines TRBV6-5 with TRBJ1-5, with 8 bases fitting TRBD1. This CDR3 has 14 residues. CDR1 is MNHEY and CDR2 is SVGAGI in the germline V gene. Losses at the gene ends were 5 bases for V and 7 bases for J; bases not matched to a gene: 7. The CDR3 DNA reads TGTGCCAGCAGTAAAGCCAGGGGGCGGCAGCCCCAGCATTTT. Its protein is CASSKARGRQPQHF.

The chain joins TRBV28 to TRBJ2-2; weak D call: TRBD1 (6 bases). The germline V gene has CDR1 MDHEN and CDR2 SYDVKM. The V end lost 11 bases, the J end lost 4 bases, and 11 bases lay between the germline ends. CDR3 length: 12 amino acids. The CDR3 sequence is CAYRDFTGELFF. The CDR3 DNA reads as TGTGCCTACAGGGATTTCACCGGGGAGCTGTTTTTT.